The 28 T cell receptor beta chains given below trace back to one sample, sequenced in a study of brain metastases from non-small cell lung cancer. Measured with immunoSEQ multiplex PCR; TCRdb has only the in-frame clones, and not every one. This sample has some 3,400 clones, with roughly 95% found just once. The specimen sequenced was tumor-adjacent normal tissue. These receptors all stem from a donor aged 40 or older with non-small cell lung cancer.

The V gene is TRBV6-5, the J gene TRBJ1-1, with 8 bases identical to TRBD1. With 6 bases clipped from V and 5 bases from J, the junction kept 5 bases outside the gene matches. This CDR3 has 13 amino acids. Germline assignment: CDR1 MNHEY and CDR2 SVGAGI. The CDR3 reads CASSGRGRTEAFF. The CDR3, as DNA: TGTGCCAGCAGCGGCAGGGGGCGGACTGAAGCTTTCTTT.

The chain couples TRBV6-4 to TRBJ2-1; D is ambiguous. This CDR3 spans 13 amino acids. Germline V lookup: CDR1 MRHNA, CDR2 SNTAGT. V was shortened by 4 bases and J by 5 bases, with 9 bases between the two germline ends. The CDR3 protein is CASSVSSNNEQFF. The CDR3 DNA follows: TGTGCCAGCAGTGTCTCCAGCAACAATGAGCAGTTCTTC.

This sequence joins TRBV4-1 and TRBJ1-5; 11 bases are shared with TRBD1. Germline CDR1 and CDR2: MGHRA and YSYEKL. V shed 0 bases and J 9 bases; nucleotides not matched to a gene: 10. The CDR3 spans 17 residues. The CDR3 reads CASSQEPPDRGLRPQHF. The CDR3 DNA reads as TGCGCCAGCAGCCAAGAACCCCCGGACAGGGGGCTCCGGCCCCAGCATTTT.

V gene TRBV7-8 combines with J gene TRBJ1-1; D is uncertain. Looked up from germline, CDR1 is SGHVS and CDR2 is FQNEAQ. V was pared by 0 bases and J by 7 bases, with 18 bases between. The CDR3 length is 16 residues. The CDR3 coding sequence is TGTGCCAGCAGCTTAGCTATGAGGGCCCTGTATGATGAAGCTTTCTTT. Protein product: CASSLAMRALYDEAFF.

About this clone itself: An end of the junction does not agree with germline; a read error may underlie this. This sequence joins TRBV19 and TRBJ1-6, with D unresolved. Germline CDR1 reads LNHDA; CDR2 reads SQIVND (reference sequence). The CDR3 runs 14 residues. CDR3 DNA sequence: TGTGCCAATAGTATCCGCAGGAGCAATTCACCCCTCCACTTT. Translation: CANSIRRSNSPLHF.

The gene calls are TRBV19 and TRBJ1-1, with 9 bases matching TRBD1. Germline V lookup: CDR1 LNHDA, CDR2 SQIVND (reference sequence). The CDR3 loop spans 14 amino acids. With 6 bases clipped from V and 4 bases from J, the junction kept 6 bases outside the gene matches. CDR3 DNA sequence: TGTGCCAGTAGCCGGACAGGGGTCTCCACTGAAGCTTTCTTT. Amino acids: CASSRTGVSTEAFF. Based on the CDR3 plus reference TRBV19 and TRBJ1-1, the full variable domain is DGGITQSPKYLFRKEGQNVTLSCEQNLNHDAMYWYRQDPGQGLRLIYYSQIVNDFQKGDIAEGYSVSREKKESFPLTVTSAQKNPTAFYLCASSRTGVSTEAFFGQGTRLTVV.

This sequence joins TRBV6-2 or TRBV6-3 and TRBJ2-1, with D possibly TRBD2 on 7 matching bases. The CDR3 covers 16 residues. V lost 6 bases and J 0 bases, leaving 15 bases between the germline ends. In germline, CDR1 is MNHEY, CDR2 SVGEGT. The CDR3 spells CASSPGGASSYNEQFF. The CDR3 DNA follows: TGTGCCAGCAGCCCTGGGGGGGCTTCCTCCTACAATGAGCAGTTCTTC.

The CDR3 region has the DNA TGTGCCAGCAGCCAAGCTAGAAGCTCTGGGGCCAACGTCCTGACTTTC. It is translated as CASSQARSSGANVLTF. The rearrangement uses TRBV3-1 (or the pseudogene TRBV3-2) and TRBJ2-6; D unresolved. The CDR3 length is 16 residues. Trimming stripped 1 base from V and 0 bases from J, with 7 bases between. Germline-derived CDR1 and CDR2 are LGHDT and YNNKEL (reference sequence).

The chain joins TRBV5-1 to TRBJ1-1; D is ambiguous. Germline V lookup: CDR1 SGHRS, CDR2 YFSETQ. Trimming pared 3 bases from V and 5 bases from J, leaving 14 bases between. The CDR3 has 14 residues. As DNA, the CDR3 is TGCGCCAGCAGCTGGACGGCGGCGGGGACTGAAGCTTTCTTT. This gives the protein CASSWTAAGTEAFF.

The V call is TRBV6-5, the J call TRBJ2-1; no definite D call. The germline V and J ends were trimmed by 0 bases and 14 bases, with 11 bases remaining between them. This CDR3 region has 12 residues. Germline V gene data show CDR1 as MNHEY and CDR2 as SVGAGI. This chain's CDR3 is CASSYSRLEEFF. CDR3 nucleotide sequence: TGTGCCAGCAGTTACTCGAGGCTAGAGGAGTTCTTC.

The chain combines TRBV7-2 with TRBJ2-2, with D hard to call. The CDR3 extends over 14 amino acids. Trimming took 0 bases from V and 4 from J, leaving 6 bases between them. Germline CDR1 reads SGHTA; CDR2 reads FQGNSA. The CDR3 loop reads CASSLAGSTGELFF. CDR3 nucleotides: TGTGCCAGCAGCTTAGCGGGCTCCACCGGGGAGCTGTTTTTT. Filled out from reference TRBV7-2 and TRBJ2-2, the complete variable domain reads GAGVSQSPSNKVTEKGKDVELRCDPISGHTALYWYRQSLGQGLEFLIYFQGNSAPDKSGLPSDRFSAERTGGSVSTLTIQRTQQEDSAVYLCASSLAGSTGELFFGEGSRLTVL.

The chain couples TRBV7-2 to TRBJ2-7; TRBD1 matches at 8 bases. V was pared by 2 bases and J by 6 bases, with 3 bases of the junction left unmatched. From germline, CDR1 is SGHTA and CDR2 FQGNSA. The CDR3 length is 13 residues. The CDR3 protein is CASSLRQGAEQYF. CDR3 coding DNA: TGTGCCAGCAGCTTACGCCAGGGGGCCGAGCAGTACTTC.

The rearrangement uses TRBV7-2 and TRBJ2-7, with a tentative D call TRBD1 (5 bases). Germline V gene data show CDR1 as SGHTA and CDR2 as FQGNSA. This CDR3 is built from 14 residues. V lost 3 bases to trimming and J lost 4 bases, with 13 bases between them. CDR3 sequence: CASSFGPKGYEQYF. CDR3 in DNA: TGTGCCAGCAGCTTTGGCCCGAAGGGGTACGAGCAGTACTTC.

This chain uses TRBV19 with TRBJ2-2; D perhaps matches TRBD1 (5 bases). This CDR3 is built from 14 residues. V gave up 6 bases and J gave up 5 bases, with 13 bases separating them. Germline V gives CDR1 LNHDA, CDR2 SQIVND (reference sequence). CDR3 amino acids: CASSLPQGTGELFF. As DNA, the CDR3 is TGTGCCAGTAGCCTCCCTCAGGGTACCGGGGAGCTGTTTTTT.

This chain uses TRBV6-2 or TRBV6-3 with TRBJ2-1; TRBD1 matches at 8 bases. Germline V lookup: CDR1 MNHEY, CDR2 SVGEGT. CDR3 size: 15 residues. Trimming at V came to 2 bases and at J to 7 bases, leaving 7 bases not matched to a gene. The chain's CDR3 is CASSYDRGRENEQFF. The CDR3 coding sequence is TGTGCCAGCAGTTACGACAGGGGCAGGGAGAATGAGCAGTTCTTC.

The chain recombines TRBV5-6 with TRBJ2-7, with D perhaps matching TRBD1 (6 bases). This CDR3 contains 12 residues. CDR1 and CDR2 (germline): SGHDT, YYEEEE. V was cut by 4 bases and J by 9 bases, with 14 bases left in between. As DNA, the CDR3 is TGTGCCAGCAGCCCCGGGACATCTGTGCAGTACTTC. This encodes CASSPGTSVQYF.

The chain links TRBV4-1 to TRBJ2-1; D perhaps matches TRBD2 (6 bases). The V gene lost 0 bases and the J gene lost 8 bases, with 14 bases spanning the gap. Germline V lookup: CDR1 MGHRA, CDR2 YSYEKL. CDR3 size: 15 residues. The CDR3 region has the DNA TGCGCCAGCAGCCAAGATCAGGTCAGGAGGGATGAGCAGTTCTTC. This codes for CASSQDQVRRDEQFF.

As regards this clone: At one end the junction does not follow the germline gene, possibly because of a read error. This sample includes further DNA sequences coding for the same CDR3. The chain joins TRBV6-6 to TRBJ2-1, with D perhaps matching TRBD1 (5 bases). Germline CDR1 reads MNHNY; CDR2 reads SVGAGI (reference sequence). The CDR3 totals 13 residues. The CDR3 sequence: CASSSLDSGEQFF. Here the CDR3 DNA reads TGTGCTAGCAGTTCCCTAGACAGTGGGGAGCAGTTCTTC.

The V gene is TRBV7-3, the J gene TRBJ2-3; 8 nucleotides line up with TRBD2. Unmatched junction bases numbered 9, after V lost 5 bases and J lost 2 bases. Per germline, CDR1 SGHTA and CDR2 FQGTGA. CDR3 size: 16 residues. This CDR3 is CASSPGSGGHTDTQYF. CDR3 sequence (DNA): TGTGCCAGCAGCCCGGGCAGCGGGGGTCACACAGATACGCAGTATTTT.

This chain uses TRBV4-3 with TRBJ1-2, with D hard to call. CDR1 and CDR2 from the germline V gene are LGHNA and YSLEER. V lost 4 bases and J 3 bases, leaving 12 bases between the germline ends. The CDR3 extends over 14 amino acids. The CDR3 sequence: CASSLGRTHYGYTF. For the CDR3, the DNA is TGCGCCAGCAGCCTTGGTAGGACGCACTATGGCTACACCTTC.

The chain recombines TRBV5-1 with TRBJ1-1; D is unresolved. CDR1 SGHRS and CDR2 YFSETQ come from the germline V gene. CDR3 length equals 16 residues. V was pared by 1 base and J by 7 bases, with 20 bases between. The CDR3 bases are TGCGCCAGCAGCTTGCCGGTTTATGGCAGAGAGCTTGAAGCTTTCTTT. This translates into CASSLPVYGRELEAFF.

This clone was seen a single time. The chain's CDR3 is CASSLDTNTEAFF. The CDR3 nucleotides read TGTGCCAGCAGCTTGGACACGAACACTGAAGCTTTCTTT. The V gene is TRBV5-4, the J gene TRBJ1-1; no clear D gene. Germline V gene data show CDR1 as SGHNT and CDR2 as YYREEE (reference sequence). Trimming cost V 0 bases and J 1 base, with 4 bases left between them. The CDR3 has 13 amino acids. The entire variable domain, with the rest obtained from reference TRBV5-4 and TRBJ1-1, is as follows: ETGVTQSPTHLIKTRGQQVTLRCSSQSGHNTVSWYQQALGQGPQFIFQYYREEENGRGNFPPRFSGLQFPNYSSELNVNALELDDSALYLCASSLDTNTEAFFGQGTRLTVV.

As concerns this clone: Germline is not matched at one junction end, which may reflect a read error. The rearrangement links TRBV7-7 to TRBJ2-2; 7 bases agree with TRBD1. Germline V gene sequence: CDR1 SSHAT, CDR2 FNYEAQ (reference sequence). The CDR3 contains 15 residues. The DNA of the CDR3 is TGTGCTAGCAGCTCCGACAGGGCCAACACCGGGGAGCTGTTTTTT. This gives the protein CASSSDRANTGELFF.

The gene calls are TRBV7-9 and TRBJ2-2, with D perhaps TRBD1 (5 bases). The V end was cut by 7 bases, the J end by 6 bases, with 15 bases between. The CDR3 length is 14 residues. Germline CDR1 SEHNR, CDR2 FQNEAQ (reference sequence). CDR3 coding DNA: TGTGCCAGCAACTATGACAGTCCCCCCGGGGAGCTGTTTTTT. As protein: CASNYDSPPGELFF.

The J gene is TRBJ2-7, the V gene TRBV2, with 7 positions matching TRBD2. The CDR3 runs 14 residues. Losses at the gene ends were 5 bases for V and 4 bases for J; bases not matched to a gene: 8. CDR1 is SNHLY and CDR2 is FYNNEI in the germline V gene. The CDR3 nucleotides are TGTGCCAGCAGTCCTCGGGGGGACCCATACGAGCAGTACTTC. This translates into CASSPRGDPYEQYF. Based on the CDR3 plus reference TRBV2 and TRBJ2-7, the full variable domain is EPEVTQTPSHQVTQMGQEVILRCVPISNHLYFYWYRQILGQKVEFLVSFYNNEISEKSEIFDDQFSVERPDGSNFTLKIRSTKLEDSAMYFCASSPRGDPYEQYFGPGTRLTVT.

The CDR3 sequence: CASSFQGASEETQYF. In DNA, the CDR3 is TGTGCCAGCAGCTTCCAGGGGGCCTCCGAGGAGACCCAGTACTTC. The chain carries TRBV7-2 and TRBJ2-5; TRBD1 matches 8 bases. J was trimmed by 5 bases and V by 3 bases; bases with no gene match: 8. There are 15 residues in the CDR3. The germline V gene has CDR1 SGHTA and CDR2 FQGNSA.

V gene TRBV4-3 combines with J gene TRBJ2-2; perhaps TRBD1 as D (6 bases). Per the germline V gene, CDR1 is LGHNA and CDR2 is YSLEER. The CDR3 is 16 residues long. The germline V and J ends were trimmed by 4 bases and 2 bases, with 14 bases remaining between them. In nucleotides, the CDR3 is TGCGCCAGCAGCCTTTCCACGACAGGAAACACCGGGGAGCTGTTTTTT. Its protein product is CASSLSTTGNTGELFF.

CDR3 amino acids: CASSIGYEQYF. The DNA of the CDR3 is TGTGCCAGCAGTATCGGCTACGAGCAGTACTTC. V is TRBV28 and J is TRBJ2-7; D is ambiguous. CDR3 length equals 11 residues. Germline V gives CDR1 MDHEN, CDR2 SYDVKM. Trimming took off 5 bases at V and 3 bases at J, with 5 bases between the two ends.